The T cell receptor (beta chain) described here comes from a study of blood T cells in healthy people across ages. Study-wide results and caveats: When one million T cells were used, diversity estimates were thought to be underestimates.

Next came a second PCR, run for roughly 6 to 11 cycles, which used a sample-barcoded 5' primer along with a J-beta primer mix. TCRdb re-called the 5' RACE reads through MiXCR, storing one row per CDR3 protein. The profile shows roughly 720,000 distinct CDR3 sequences, about 53% of them singletons. As regards this clonotype: What it recognizes is unknown.

Germline assignment: CDR1 MNHEY and CDR2 SMNVEV (reference sequence). The CDR3 runs to 13 residues. Between the trimmed V and J ends, which lost 8 bases and 2 bases, there was a span of 12 bases. The chain uses TRBV27 and TRBJ1-2; D not resolved. Sequenced input: blood. The sequence was collected from a man older than 75 in good health. The CDR3 here is CASAPADNYGYTF. DNA of the CDR3: TGTGCCAGCGCCCCGGCAGACAACTATGGCTACACCTTC.